Listed below are T cell receptor beta chains from one sample, sequenced in a study of sequential checkpoint blockade in melanoma. Data came from immunoSEQ multiplex PCR; TCRdb stores just in-frame clones and leaves some out. The sample gives 15,000 to 20,000 clones, under 85% of which show up once; around 35% is in the top ten. Here the sequenced sample was CD8+ T cells sorted from blood (inferred from file names), taken from a patient given nivolumab and ipilimumab in sequence. Receptors were obtained from a human donor with melanoma. Both conserved end residues are part of each CDR3. A D gene is named only where the DNA matches it firmly. Part of the rows lack a size; the others show once, few, many or a class for expanded clones.

>TRBV19|.|TRBJ1-1|.
CASSDGANTEAFF
TGTGCCAGTAGTGATGGGGCCAACACTGAAGCTTTCTTT
>TRBV29-1|.|TRBJ2-7|TRBD2
CSVLVAGELDEQYF
TGCAGCGTTCTAGTAGCGGGAGAGCTAGACGAGCAGTACTTC
>TRBV27|.|TRBJ1-5|.
CASSLGGNSNQPQHF
TGTGCCAGCAGTTTAGGGGGGAATAGCAATCAGCCCCAGCATTTT
>TRBV19|.|TRBJ2-7|TRBD1
CASSIDLRTGVSDEQYF
TGTGCCAGTAGTATAGATCTCCGGACAGGGGTTAGCGACGAGCAGTACTTC
>TRBV6-5|.|TRBJ1-1|TRBD1
CASSRGTGDEAFF
TGTGCCAGCAGCCGCGGGACAGGGGACGAAGCTTTCTTT
>TRBV28|.|TRBJ1-5|.
CASSITGSNQPQHF
TGTGCCAGCAGTATCACAGGGAGCAATCAGCCCCAGCATTTT
>TRBV27|.|TRBJ2-7|.
CASSIIPTGGVGEQYF
TGTGCCAGCAGTATTATACCTACAGGGGGGGTTGGGGAGCAGTACTTC
>TRBV5-6|.|TRBJ2-5|.
CASSLARGRETQYF
TGTGCCAGCAGCTTGGCCAGGGGTCGGGAGACCCAGTACTTC
>TRBV30|.|TRBJ2-7|TRBD2
CAWSVGAGAPYEQYF
TGTGCCTGGAGTGTAGGGGCGGGAGCCCCCTACGAGCAGTACTTC
>TRBV28|.|TRBJ1-5|.
CASSARDRIQPQHF
TGTGCCAGCAGTGCAAGAGACAGGATTCAGCCCCAGCATTTT
>TRBV6-6|once|TRBJ2-7|.
CASSHQVRPYEQYF
TGTGCCAGCAGCCACCAGGTCCGTCCCTACGAGCAGTACTTC
>TRBV27|.|TRBJ2-2|.
CASTRGRTGELFF
TGTGCCAGCACGCGGGGGCGGACCGGGGAGCTGTTTTTT
>TRBV2|.|TRBJ1-5|TRBD1
CASLGQGNNQPQHF
TGCGCCAGCCTTGGACAGGGAAACAATCAGCCCCAGCATTTT
>TRBV4-2|few|TRBJ1-5|.
CASSHSRESNQPQHF
TGTGCCAGCAGCCATAGTAGGGAGAGCAATCAGCCCCAGCATTTT
>TRBV7-9|medium-sized|TRBJ2-7|.
CASSFPPAYEQYF
TGTGCCAGCAGCTTTCCCCCGGCCTACGAGCAGTACTTC
>TRBV7-8|.|TRBJ2-7|.
CASSLARSYEQYF
TGTGCCAGCAGCTTAGCGAGATCCTACGAGCAGTACTTC
>TRBV7-9|.|TRBJ1-5|TRBD1
CASRSGGGQPQHF
TGTGCCAGCAGGTCAGGGGGCGGGCAGCCCCAGCATTTT
>TRBV5-4|.|TRBJ2-7|TRBD2
CASSERGLYEQYF
TGTGCCAGCAGTGAGCGGGGGCTCTACGAGCAGTACTTC
>TRBV27|.|TRBJ2-7|TRBD2
CASKSLAGADEQYF
TGTGCCAGCAAGTCTTTAGCGGGAGCCGACGAGCAGTACTTC
>TRBV6-6|.|TRBJ1-5|.
CAGGAREDQPQHF
TGTGCCGGGGGGGCCCGGGAGGATCAGCCCCAGCATTTT
>TRBV6-1|.|TRBJ1-5|TRBD1
CASSTGTGAVQPQHF
TGTGCCAGCAGTACGGGTACAGGGGCGGTTCAGCCCCAGCATTTT
>TRBV6-1|.|TRBJ1-4|.
CASSGQDSNEKLFF
TGTGCCAGCAGTGGACAGGACTCTAATGAAAAACTGTTTTTT
>TRBV7-8|.|TRBJ1-5|.
CASSTRDNDQPQHF
TGTGCCAGCAGCACCCGGGACAATGATCAGCCCCAGCATTTT
>TRBV7-9|few|TRBJ2-7|TRBD1
CASSLGDREHYEQYF
TGTGCCAGCAGCTTAGGGGACAGGGAACACTACGAGCAGTACTTC
>TRBV29-1|.|TRBJ1-5|.
CSVERIGGGGNQPQHF
TGCAGCGTTGAAAGGATAGGGGGTGGTGGCAATCAGCCCCAGCATTTT
>TRBV27|once|TRBJ1-1|.
CASSLRESEGLGTEAFF
TGTGCCAGCAGTTTAAGGGAGTCGGAAGGATTGGGCACTGAAGCTTTCTTT
>TRBV11-2|medium-sized|TRBJ2-7|TRBD1
CASSLDHGQGAYEQYF
TGTGCCAGCAGCTTAGATCATGGCCAGGGGGCCTACGAGCAGTACTTC
>TRBV6-6|few|TRBJ1-2|TRBD1
CASEGQSVHNYGYTF
TGTGCCAGCGAGGGACAGAGCGTTCATAACTATGGCTACACCTTC
>TRBV11-2|.|TRBJ2-7|.
CASSLGGVYEQYF
TGTGCCAGCAGCTTAGGCGGGGTTTACGAGCAGTACTTC
>TRBV6-6|.|TRBJ2-7|TRBD2
CASSYTRASGYEQYF
TGTGCCAGCAGTTACACCCGGGCTAGCGGTTACGAGCAGTACTTC
>TRBV19|.|TRBJ2-7|TRBD2
CASSTGLARIPYEQYF
TGTGCCAGTAGTACGGGACTAGCGAGAATACCCTACGAGCAGTACTTC
>TRBV6-1|.|TRBJ2-7|.
CASSDRGSYEQYF
TGTGCCAGCAGTGATAGGGGTTCTTACGAGCAGTACTTC
>TRBV28|once|TRBJ1-1|TRBD1
CASSSPTGPYTEAFF
TGTGCCAGCAGTTCACCGACAGGGCCATACACTGAAGCTTTCTTT
>TRBV7-9|.|TRBJ1-5|.
CASSPTGSPNQPQHF
TGTGCCAGCAGCCCTACAGGGAGCCCAAATCAGCCCCAGCATTTT
>TRBV5-6|.|TRBJ2-7|.
CASSLGSVYEQYF
TGTGCCAGCAGCTTGGGGTCAGTCTACGAGCAGTACTTC
>TRBV28|.|TRBJ1-1|.
CASSPPGLNTEAFF
TGTGCCAGCAGTCCTCCAGGGTTGAACACTGAAGCTTTCTTT
>TRBV6-1|few|TRBJ2-7|TRBD2
CATETSLEQYF
TGTGCCACCGAGACTAGCCTCGAGCAGTACTTC
>TRBV5-4|.|TRBJ2-7|TRBD2
CASSLASGSTSYEQYF
TGTGCCAGCAGCCTTGCCAGCGGGAGTACCTCCTACGAGCAGTACTTC
>TRBV19|.|TRBJ1-5|.
CASSMLESHQPQHF
TGTGCCAGTAGTATGCTCGAGAGTCATCAGCCCCAGCATTTT
>TRBV5-6|.|TRBJ1-2|.
CASSLTGGYTF
TGTGCCAGCAGCTTGACAGGGGGCTACACCTTC
>TRBV27|once|TRBJ2-7|.
CASSRRGAGYEQYF
TGTGCCAGCAGTCGCCGGGGGGCGGGTTACGAGCAGTACTTC
>TRBV5-6|.|TRBJ2-7|.
CASSWRAALSYEQYF
TGTGCCAGCAGCTGGAGGGCGGCTCTTTCCTACGAGCAGTACTTC
>TRBV30|.|TRBJ2-7|.
CAWSVTSSEQYF
TGTGCCTGGAGTGTAACTAGTTCCGAGCAGTACTTC
>TRBV13|.|TRBJ1-1|TRBD1
CASSPGTGEAFF
TGTGCCAGCAGCCCCGGGACAGGTGAAGCTTTCTTT